These 9 T cell receptor beta chains were sequenced from one sample in a study of CD4+ T cells in melanoma. The protocol was immunoSEQ multiplex PCR, while the TCRdb copy is restricted to in-frame clones and leaves out a portion. Of about 140,000 clones in the sample, around 90% are singletons; the top ten hold more than 1.5%. The receptor set was obtained from a human donor with melanoma.

The chain links TRBV19 to TRBJ2-5, with unresolved D. With 3 bases removed from V and 1 base from J, the gap between germline ends came to 6 bases. Germline V gene sequence: CDR1 LNHDA, CDR2 SQIVND (reference sequence). CDR3 length equals 13 residues. CDR3 in amino acids: CASSMKIQETQYF. The CDR3 coding sequence is TGTGCCAGTAGTATGAAGATCCAAGAGACCCAGTACTTC.

This clone was found once. The V call is TRBV28, the J call TRBJ2-7; a possible D gene is TRBD1 (5 bases). The length of the CDR3 is 13 residues. The germline CDR1 and CDR2 sequences are MDHEN and SYDVKM. Trimming left V 6 bases short and J 1 base short, with 10 bases between. CDR3 nucleotides: TGTGCCAGCAGCATCTCAGGGTCCTACGAGCAGTACTTC. This translates into CASSISGSYEQYF.

The genes are TRBV11-2 and TRBJ1-5; TRBD1 aligns across 7 bases. This CDR3 spans 16 amino acids. V was clipped by 5 bases and J by 5 bases; unmatched bases: 12. The germline CDR1 and CDR2 sequences are SGHAT and FQNNGV. CDR3 nucleotide sequence: TGTGCCAGCAGCCCCGGGGCTACAGGGGAGGATCAGCCCCAGCATTTT. This translates into CASSPGATGEDQPQHF.

The chain's CDR3 is CASSWGQGGYGYTF. The DNA of the CDR3 is TGCGCCAGCAGCTGGGGACAGGGCGGTTATGGCTACACCTTC. The rearrangement joins TRBV5-1 to TRBJ1-2, with 9 positions matching TRBD1. The germline V gene has CDR1 SGHRS and CDR2 YFSETQ. The CDR3 consists of 14 residues. V gave up 3 bases and J gave up 5 bases; unmatched junction bases: 5.

This clone came up a few times. The chain has TRBV6-4 and TRBJ2-7; 12 nucleotides align to TRBD1. CDR3 size: 13 residues. CDR1 MRHNA and CDR2 SNTAGT come from the germline V gene. V lost 9 bases and J lost 5; bases outside the gene matches: 5. For the CDR3, the DNA is TGTGCCAGACCGGGACAGGGGGCCAACGAGCAGTACTTC. Residues: CARPGQGANEQYF.

The V and J genes are TRBV13 and TRBJ2-3; D is unresolved. This CDR3 is 13 amino acids long. Germline V gene data show CDR1 as PRHDT and CDR2 as FYEKMQ (reference sequence). V lost 4 bases to trimming and J lost 1 base, with 6 bases between them. In nucleotides, the CDR3 is TGTGCCAGCAGCTCTCTCGGCACAGATACGCAGTATTTT. This encodes CASSSLGTDTQYF.

CDR3 protein: CASSLAALGDFYGYTF. DNA of the CDR3: TGCGCCAGCAGCTTGGCCGCCCTGGGGGACTTCTATGGCTACACCTTC. The rearrangement uses TRBV5-1 and TRBJ1-2, with a tentative D call TRBD1 (5 bases). This CDR3 contains 16 residues. V was trimmed by 0 bases and J by 4 bases, leaving 16 bases between them. The germline V gene encodes CDR1 SGHRS and CDR2 YFSETQ.

The chain employs TRBV18 and TRBJ2-5, with D perhaps matching TRBD1 or TRBD2 (5 bases each). Germline assignment: CDR1 KGHSH and CDR2 LQKENI. Trimming removed 2 bases from V and 5 bases from J, with 12 bases in between. The CDR3 runs 14 residues. The CDR3 coding sequence is TGTGCCAGCTCACCAGAGGGGCCGTTGGAGACCCAGTACTTC. As protein: CASSPEGPLETQYF.

The chain uses TRBV18 and TRBJ2-7; D unresolved. Germline V gene lookup returns CDR1 KGHSH and CDR2 LQKENI. The CDR3 length is 17 residues. Trimming stripped 2 bases from V and 7 bases from J, with 24 bases between. The CDR3 here is CASSPGEFGATSGEQYF. CDR3 in DNA: TGTGCCAGCTCACCAGGGGAATTTGGTGCTACTTCAGGAGAGCAGTACTTC.